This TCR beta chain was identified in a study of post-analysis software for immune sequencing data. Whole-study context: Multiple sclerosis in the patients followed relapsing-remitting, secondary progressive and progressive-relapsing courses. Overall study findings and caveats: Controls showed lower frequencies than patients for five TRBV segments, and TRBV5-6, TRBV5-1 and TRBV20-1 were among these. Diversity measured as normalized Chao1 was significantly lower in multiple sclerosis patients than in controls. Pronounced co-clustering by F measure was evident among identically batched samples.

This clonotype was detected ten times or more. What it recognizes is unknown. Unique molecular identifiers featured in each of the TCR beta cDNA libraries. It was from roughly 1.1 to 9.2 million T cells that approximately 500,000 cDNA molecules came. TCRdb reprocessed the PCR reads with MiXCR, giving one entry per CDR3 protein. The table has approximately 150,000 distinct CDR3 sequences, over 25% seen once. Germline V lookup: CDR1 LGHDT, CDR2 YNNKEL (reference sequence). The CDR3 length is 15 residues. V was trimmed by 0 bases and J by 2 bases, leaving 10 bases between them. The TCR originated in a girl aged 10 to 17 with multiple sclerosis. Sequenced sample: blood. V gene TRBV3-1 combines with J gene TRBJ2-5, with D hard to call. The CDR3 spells CASSQDQSLQETQYF. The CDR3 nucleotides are TGTGCCAGCAGCCAAGATCAGTCTCTTCAAGAGACCCAGTACTTC.